Shown below are 5 T cell receptor beta chains from a single sample sequenced in a study of beta chain features in type 1 diabetes. All of the isolated RNA was reverse transcribed, so expressed TCRB transcripts were sequenced. Some clones are missing from TCRdb's copy, which holds only in-frame ones; the method was immunoSEQ multiplex PCR. The data show around 300,000 clones, about 7.8% seen once. The specimen was central memory CD4+ T cells from blood. The receptors derive from a woman aged 18-29 years in good health.

This sequence joins TRBV29-1 and TRBJ2-7; 9 positions match TRBD1. J was trimmed by 3 bases and V by 7 bases; bases with no gene match: 10. The CDR3 is 14 residues long. CDR1 and CDR2 (germline): SQVTM, ANQGSEA. Here the CDR3 DNA reads TGCAGCGCCCACCTGGGACAGGGAAGCTACGAGCAGTACTTC. It codes for CSAHLGQGSYEQYF.

This clone was found a few times. This sample includes further DNA sequences coding for the same CDR3. The J gene is TRBJ1-6, the V gene TRBV20-1; maybe TRBD1 (5 bases). Germline V gene sequence: CDR1 DFQATT, CDR2 SNEGSKA (reference sequence). V lost 6 bases, J lost 7 bases, and 7 bases lay in between. The CDR3 has 11 residues. This chain's CDR3 is CSARGNSPLHF. In nucleotides, the CDR3 is TGCAGTGCAAGGGGAAATTCACCCCTCCACTTT.

This clone was counted a few times. The same CDR3 is also encoded by other DNA sequences in this sample. The chain is built from TRBV2 and TRBJ2-7; D is unresolved. Germline V lookup: CDR1 SNHLY, CDR2 FYNNEI. The CDR3 is 11 amino acids. Deletions cut 6 bases from V and 1 base from J, with 4 bases between. The CDR3: CASSYSYEQYF. The DNA for the CDR3 is TGTGCCAGCAGCTATTCCTACGAGCAGTACTTC. The whole variable domain, filled in from reference TRBV2 and TRBJ2-7, reads EPEVTQTPSHQVTQMGQEVILRCVPISNHLYFYWYRQILGQKVEFLVSFYNNEISEKSEIFDDQFSVERPDGSNFTLKIRSTKLEDSAMYFCASSYSYEQYFGPGTRLTVT.

The J gene is TRBJ2-7, the V gene TRBV6-6, with 7 bases that match TRBD1. The CDR3 loop spans 12 amino acids. Trimming cost V 4 bases and J 4 bases; bases outside gene matches: 1. CDR1 and CDR2 (germline): MNHNY, SVGAGI (reference sequence). The CDR3 bases are TGTGCCAGCAGTTGGGGACAGTACGAGCAGTACTTC. Residues: CASSWGQYEQYF.

This clone was seen more than once but under ten times. V is TRBV7-2 and J is TRBJ1-6; D is uncertain. This CDR3 comprises 14 residues. Deletions cut 5 bases from V and 10 bases from J, with 15 bases between. The germline CDR1 and CDR2 sequences are SGHTA and FQGNSA. CDR3 in amino acids: CASSISDGESPLHF. The DNA of the CDR3 is TGTGCCAGCAGCATTTCCGACGGGGAATCACCCCTCCACTTT.